The subject of this entry is one T cell receptor beta chain. Its antigen remains undetermined. Base qualities were left out, and no much larger clone turns up one base away. The library came from the immunoSEQ multiplex PCR assay. The multiplex PCR relied on a mix of 60 forward primers for TCR Vbeta segments and 13 reverse primers for TCR Jbeta segments. Amplification of the CDR3 region of rearranged TCR beta genes was performed with a multiplex PCR assay on genomic DNA. On the Illumina HiSeq System, the amplified TCR beta libraries were sequenced as 87-base-pair reads. The published analysis was carried out like this. A later analysis tallied approximately 87 million unique TCR beta chains across the approximately 670 repertoires, and approximately 9.9 million of those chains were shared by two or more donors. Raw reads were error-corrected and collapsed into unique sequences with a nearest-neighbor algorithm that merged closely related sequences to remove PCR and sequencing errors. V, D and J gene segments were assigned by aligning CDR3 sequences to IMGT reference sequences. Each retained sequence needed at least a six-nucleotide match to both a V gene segment and a J gene segment. A rearrangement was called productive if the CDR3 had no stop codons and remained in frame with V and J, and every other rearrangement was called non-productive. CDR3 was defined by IMGT convention, running from the second conserved V-encoded cysteine to the conserved J-encoded phenylalanine. In an earlier analysis of around 540 of the donors, sequences lacking an unambiguous match to a single V gene segment were excluded. In an earlier analysis of some 590 of the donors, a V segment was called functional when productive rearrangements were above 56.7%, and segregating when the standard deviation between donors exceeded 5%. To diagnose cytomegalovirus status from the catalog of TCR beta chain sequences, a statistical classification framework was built. V and J gene assignment, in a later analysis, came from comparing TCR nucleotide sequences with IMGT/GENE-DB human TR gene sequences. The TCRdist pipeline was used in a later analysis to assign CDR3 sequences and most-parsimonious VDJ recombination scenarios. A later analysis defined each TCR beta chain by its CDR3 amino acid sequence plus V-gene family, and excluded reads lacking a unique V-gene family. As a way to deal with suspected cross-contamination and a sequencing artifact, a later analysis dropped 500 to 700 nucleotide sequences that were highly shared and had low generation probability. In a later analysis, a clonal expansion index for each public chain was calculated from normalized within-repertoire ranks of inferred template counts. Generation probabilities in a later analysis came from a VDJ recombination model fitted to out-of-frame rearrangements, and those results were checked against IGoR. In a later analysis, hypergeometric tests were used to score TCR-TCR, TCR-HLA and TCR-CMV co-occurrence, with a repertoire-size bias correction applied to TCR pairs. To estimate false discovery rates, a later analysis permuted the HLA or CMV assignments 20 times. In a later analysis, co-occurring TCRs were grouped with DBSCAN, and TCRdist sequence similarity was added when clustering was performed within HLA-allele-positive subsets. Repertoires with fewer than 30,000 or more than 120,000 public chains were left out of co-occurrence clustering, as were about 5 repertoires with anomalous nucleotide sharing. This immuneACCESS table, as held by TCRdb, lists in-frame sequences with V and J called but not all clones. Of the missing ones, under half trace to an unresolved V gene in checked studies; the others have no known cause. V, J and clone size are taken as reported in that table, and D and trimming were inferred from the DNA itself. Counted in this sample were about 98,000 clones; about 80% of them appeared once. The ten largest clones add up to under 4.5% of the sample.

The CDR3, from cysteine to phenylalanine, totals 13 residues. The read is trimmed to its CDR3 DNA, 39 bases read in frame from base 1. The germline V and J ends show losses of 8 bases and 6 bases respectively, and no gene match explains 7 bases of the junction. Via the germline V gene, CDR1 is SQVTM and CDR2 ANQGSEA. The cohort consisted of 600 or so healthy bone marrow donors. At the time of sampling, all cohort members were nominally healthy, though unrecorded immune exposures were likely present. The donor tested CMV seropositive and was one of the 289 seropositive cohort members. Each donor provided a peripheral blood sample, and peripheral blood mononuclear cells were used for TCR beta sequencing. The Qiagen DNeasy Blood Extraction Kit was used to extract genomic DNA from the blood cell samples. This sample is part of a study of cytomegalovirus exposure and HLA in healthy donors (TCRdb year 2017). Regarding the research as a whole: According to an earlier analysis of 587 of the donors, 150 million to 200 million T cells yielded 117 million unique TCR beta sequences and 276 Gb of sequence data. About 280 gigabases of sequencing data and around 85 million unique TCR sequences made up an early release that covered roughly 670 HLA-typed donors. Among the roughly 400 genotyped donors, around 79% belonged to the genetic ancestry cluster associated with self-reported Caucasian donors. The aim of the study was to test whether cataloging public T cell receptors could identify signatures of past pathogen exposure. The T cell repertoires of around 670 subjects were profiled by immunosequencing and related to cytomegalovirus serostatus. A separate validation cohort of roughly 110 different subjects was used in addition to the approximately 640-subject first cohort. To predict cytomegalovirus infection status, the study combined high-throughput TCR immunosequencing, statistical association of individual TCRs with disease status, and machine learning. A later analysis re-examined previously published TCR beta repertoires from just over 650 donors and added high-resolution HLA genotyping to investigate patterns of TCR occurrence. In the later analysis, no new phenotypic data were used to find candidate immune exposures; instead, reliance was placed on TCR beta sequences and their occurrence across donors. In an earlier analysis of a few hundred of the donors, high-throughput TCR beta sequencing was used to judge whether each TCR beta V gene segment behaved as functional or pseudogenic. Donor age, sex, ethnicity and CMV serostatus were collected together with the repertoire data. Genome-wide SNP genotypes for about 65% of the roughly 670 donors were used in a later genetic analysis, which treated that subset as a discovery cohort. All discovery cohort repertoires had been generated using a single sequencing platform. HLA typing covered class I and class II loci at four-digit resolution. Typing coverage varied by locus: roughly 620-640 donors for A, B, C, DRB1 and DQB1; around 560 for DQA1; more than 600 for DPA1; approximately 450 for DPB1. Because of strong linkage in the cohort, a handful of DR-DQ haplotypes were treated as single units for association and clustering. Across some 400 genotyped donors of the cohort, an average of roughly 250,000 unique TCR beta nucleotide sequences per donor were sequenced, and roughly 17% of those sequences were non-productive. Overall study outcomes, separate from this receptor: Immune exposure information for the cohort was limited to CMV serostatus. An association between a missense DCLRE1C variant and V-gene and J-gene trimming of TCR beta chains was found in a later genetic analysis and replicated in an independent cohort. In this cohort, only TCR beta chains were sequenced, and detectable features were limited by the absence of alpha or paired-chain data. A later analysis found that HLA-associated TCR beta chains were more clonally expanded and had lower generation probabilities than equally common non-associated chains. Because HLA typing was unavailable for some donors at each locus, only the typed subset was used in association tests. In a later analysis, around 17,000 TCR beta sequences were associated with specific HLA alleles at a false discovery rate of 0.05. Some IMGT-functional V segments, including TRBV6-2 and TRBV6-3, could not be told apart with the 87-base-pair reads, so those segments were excluded. An earlier analysis of approximately 500 of the donors showed that most TCR beta V segments appeared in productive rearrangements either about 90% or about 30% of the time, which broadly matched IMGT annotations. While some public TCRs were present in many individuals, most TCR sequences turned up only very rarely across donors. The earlier analysis of approximately 540 of the donors excluded roughly 16 rarely observed V segments, including chromosome 9 orphons, because counts were too low. In both the original and validation cohorts, the classifier was reported to diagnose cytomegalovirus status with high specificity and sensitivity. The sequencing pipeline was judged likely to have produced a cluster of highly shared sequence variants as a technical artifact. Correlated functional status among segregating V segments might reflect linkage disequilibrium, but an unknown experimental factor could not be ruled out. A further reported finding was that TCR beta sequences accurately predicted the HLA-A and HLA-B alleles for most subjects in the first cohort. Sequencing depth was assumed to be roughly uniform across donors in the presence/absence analyses, though that assumption may not hold. In a later analysis, most CMV-associated TCR beta chains were found to appear HLA-restricted, with HLA associations seemingly driven largely by CMV exposure. In vitro tests confirmed that a few of the cytomegalovirus-associated TCR beta chains recognize cytomegalovirus antigens. When HLA alleles, especially DR and DQ, strongly co-occurred, attributing TCR associations to individual alleles was difficult. A later genetic analysis reported fewer N-insertions in productive TCRs among donors in an Asian-associated ancestry cluster than the roughly 700-donor mean. The authors suggested that the approach could potentially be extended to other disease states and immunological phenotypes. The study listed 150 to 200 TCR beta chains as associated with cytomegalovirus. Several of the top co-occurrence clusters appeared to be linked to parvovirus B19, influenza, CMV and Epstein-Barr virus, according to a later analysis. In a later analysis, the rate of TCR association differed among HLA loci, with DRB1 alleles having the most associated TCRs and HLA-C alleles having the fewest.

This chain is built from TRBV29-1 and TRBJ1-4; TRBD1 agrees with 9 junctional bases. This TCR was sampled from a female donor in good health and CMV-seropositive. Sequencing was done on a sample of PBMCs. The DNA sequence is given as TGCAGCACTATTACAGGGGGCGATGAAAAACTGTTTTTT. This encodes CSTITGGDEKLFF.